This T cell receptor (beta chain) was obtained from a study of blood T cells in healthy people across ages. About the research overall: Capture via template switching afforded approximately one barcoded beta molecule per two T cells. Findings and limits, study-wide: Possibly confounding the expanded clonotype changes was the fact that donor CMV status was unknown.

Primers used in a second PCR of about 6 to 11 cycles were a sample-barcoded 5' primer and a J-beta primer mix. The template-switch adaptor was a 5' adaptor with 12 random nucleotides. It tagged each cDNA molecule. TCRdb reanalysed the 5' RACE reads using MiXCR and keeps one entry per CDR3 protein. The sample holds some 900,000 distinct CDR3 sequences, roughly 50% seen once. Germline V gene data show CDR1 as DFQATT and CDR2 as SNEGSKA (reference sequence). The CDR3 consists of 16 residues. For this clonotype: Its antigen is unidentified.

The clonotype was recovered from a man aged 30 to 39 in good health. The chain is built from TRBV20-1 and TRBJ2-1; the match to TRBD1 covers 8 bases. The tail of the sequence fits TRBJ2-7 better, so the J call may be wrong. Input material: blood. For the CDR3, the DNA is TGCAGTGCATACTTAGGACAGGGCCTCGGCTCCTACGAGCAGTACTTC. Amino acids: CSAYLGQGLGSYEQYF.